The subject of this entry is one T cell receptor (beta chain). Methods used by the authors: The authors estimated nucleated cell counts from reference gene primer amplification. Method: immunoSEQ multiplex PCR; TCRdb's copy keeps in-frame clones and lacks some. That table is the source of V, J and clone size, and D and trimming were worked out from the DNA. This table has roughly 300,000 clones, roughly 85% appearing once. This sample is part of a study of blood T cell repertoires in COVID-19. Germline V gene data show CDR1 as LNHDA and CDR2 as SQIVND (reference sequence). V shed 5 bases, J shed 5 bases, and the junction held 11 bases outside the gene matches. This CDR3 is built from 16 residues.

The chain couples TRBV19 to TRBJ1-1; 10 positions match TRBD1. Source material: peripheral blood. This receptor was obtained from a human donor in a cohort sampled during active COVID-19. Here the CDR3 DNA reads TGTGCCAGTAGTTATCATGTGGGACAGGGGAATACTGAAGCTTTCTTT. It is translated as CASSYHVGQGNTEAFF.